A selection of T cell receptor beta chains follows, all from one sample in a study of control samples from healthy donors and cancer patients. Measured with immunoSEQ multiplex PCR; TCRdb has only the in-frame clones, and not every one. The data contain just over 15,000 clones, about 87% of them seen just once; the ten biggest clones take up 11%. The specimen was PBMCs. These receptors all come from a woman in her 70s with colorectal cancer. Each CDR3 is given without its conserved first and last residue. Each record gives: clone size, D gene, J gene, V gene, CDR3 protein. A D gene is named only where the DNA matches it firmly. Expanded clones are given a class, and other clones once, few, many or no size at all.

clone size: -; D gene: -; J gene: TRBJ1-2; V gene: TRBV5-6; CDR3 protein: ASSYYAGLNYGYT
clone size: -; D gene: -; J gene: TRBJ1-1; V gene: TRBV19; CDR3 protein: ASSLPPWVSTEAF
clone size: -; D gene: -; J gene: TRBJ2-5; V gene: TRBV12-3/TRBV12-4; CDR3 protein: ASSLSGMETQY
clone size: -; D gene: -; J gene: TRBJ2-7; V gene: TRBV24-1; CDR3 protein: ATSDHKADSRY
clone size: once; D gene: -; J gene: TRBJ1-4; V gene: TRBV6-5; CDR3 protein: ASSYSPVLNEKLF
clone size: -; D gene: TRBD2; J gene: TRBJ2-1; V gene: TRBV12-5; CDR3 protein: ASGLGGGARNEQF
clone size: -; D gene: -; J gene: TRBJ2-2; V gene: TRBV29-1; CDR3 protein: SASARTGELF
clone size: -; D gene: -; J gene: TRBJ2-3; V gene: TRBV5-6; CDR3 protein: ASSLGPASTDTQY
clone size: once; D gene: -; J gene: TRBJ1-3; V gene: TRBV19; CDR3 protein: ASSKVPGNTIY
clone size: -; D gene: -; J gene: TRBJ1-1; V gene: TRBV4-1; CDR3 protein: ASSHTTGNTEAF
clone size: -; D gene: -; J gene: TRBJ1-4; V gene: TRBV7-2; CDR3 protein: ASSLALGNPWGNLF
clone size: -; D gene: -; J gene: TRBJ1-1; V gene: TRBV18; CDR3 protein: ASSPRVGTEAF
clone size: -; D gene: -; J gene: TRBJ1-1; V gene: TRBV3-1/TRBV3-2; CDR3 protein: ASSHYGAGANTEAF
clone size: -; D gene: TRBD2; J gene: TRBJ2-7; V gene: TRBV6-1; CDR3 protein: ASSEGGLVHEQY
clone size: -; D gene: TRBD2; J gene: TRBJ2-3; V gene: TRBV9; CDR3 protein: ASSLAGEGGTQY
clone size: -; D gene: TRBD1; J gene: TRBJ1-2; V gene: TRBV9; CDR3 protein: ASSGQGAYGYT
clone size: once; D gene: -; J gene: TRBJ1-6; V gene: TRBV9; CDR3 protein: ASSAPQYKGALNSPLH
clone size: -; D gene: TRBD1; J gene: TRBJ2-3; V gene: TRBV2; CDR3 protein: ASSRDRSPGTQY
clone size: -; D gene: -; J gene: TRBJ2-1; V gene: TRBV7-2; CDR3 protein: ASSLAGTRNEQF
clone size: -; D gene: -; J gene: TRBJ1-2; V gene: TRBV4-3; CDR3 protein: ASSQDGGRIYGYT
clone size: -; D gene: -; J gene: TRBJ1-4; V gene: TRBV9; CDR3 protein: ASTLGGRPTEKLF
clone size: -; D gene: TRBD1; J gene: TRBJ1-5; V gene: TRBV7-2; CDR3 protein: ASSPQGGNRQPQH
clone size: -; D gene: -; J gene: TRBJ2-7; V gene: TRBV6-5; CDR3 protein: ASSLTRGQSYEQY
clone size: few; D gene: TRBD1; J gene: TRBJ1-1; V gene: TRBV19; CDR3 protein: ASSRDRGGMNTEAF
clone size: -; D gene: TRBD1; J gene: TRBJ2-7; V gene: TRBV6-5; CDR3 protein: ASTRTGSSYEQY
clone size: -; D gene: -; J gene: TRBJ2-1; V gene: TRBV5-1; CDR3 protein: ASSLRTGSYNEQF
clone size: -; D gene: -; J gene: TRBJ2-1; V gene: TRBV11-2; CDR3 protein: ASSLDWRDHTYNEQF
clone size: -; D gene: TRBD2; J gene: TRBJ2-3; V gene: TRBV7-8; CDR3 protein: ASSLTLAGYTDTQY
clone size: -; D gene: -; J gene: TRBJ2-3; V gene: TRBV4-3; CDR3 protein: ASSQGSILEIWGSTDTQY
clone size: -; D gene: TRBD1; J gene: TRBJ2-5; V gene: TRBV5-6; CDR3 protein: ASSHLQQGGFQETQY
clone size: -; D gene: -; J gene: TRBJ2-3; V gene: TRBV30; CDR3 protein: AWSRGHGADTQY
clone size: -; D gene: -; J gene: TRBJ2-7; V gene: TRBV4-1; CDR3 protein: ASSQDPQGWVYEQY
clone size: -; D gene: TRBD2; J gene: TRBJ2-5; V gene: TRBV3-1/TRBV3-2; CDR3 protein: ASSQSTSGRGETQY
clone size: -; D gene: -; J gene: TRBJ2-2; V gene: TRBV5-1; CDR3 protein: ASQRDNTGELF
clone size: -; D gene: -; J gene: TRBJ1-1; V gene: TRBV5-5; CDR3 protein: ASSLAPWGVSTEAF
clone size: -; D gene: -; J gene: TRBJ1-2; V gene: TRBV18; CDR3 protein: ASSPRSEYGYT
clone size: -; D gene: -; J gene: TRBJ1-2; V gene: TRBV19; CDR3 protein: ASTGRGRGYGYT
clone size: -; D gene: -; J gene: TRBJ1-3; V gene: TRBV4-3; CDR3 protein: ASSQELSGNTIY
clone size: -; D gene: -; J gene: TRBJ1-2; V gene: TRBV14; CDR3 protein: ASSQAYYGYT
clone size: few; D gene: TRBD2; J gene: TRBJ2-1; V gene: TRBV15; CDR3 protein: ATTKRGSYNEQF
clone size: few; D gene: TRBD1; J gene: TRBJ2-7; V gene: TRBV5-5; CDR3 protein: ASSLQGAREQY
clone size: medium-sized; D gene: -; J gene: TRBJ2-7; V gene: TRBV4-1; CDR3 protein: ASSQGRGLTYEQY
clone size: -; D gene: TRBD1; J gene: TRBJ1-2; V gene: TRBV20-1; CDR3 protein: SASDRGGNYGYT
clone size: -; D gene: TRBD2; J gene: TRBJ2-1; V gene: TRBV3-1/TRBV3-2; CDR3 protein: ASSQAAGGQF
clone size: -; D gene: -; J gene: TRBJ2-1; V gene: TRBV5-6; CDR3 protein: ASSRGRSSYNEQF
clone size: -; D gene: -; J gene: TRBJ2-7; V gene: TRBV5-4; CDR3 protein: ASRPDSDKSYEQY
clone size: -; D gene: TRBD1; J gene: TRBJ1-1; V gene: TRBV6-5; CDR3 protein: ASSSGQGVIPEAF
clone size: -; D gene: -; J gene: TRBJ2-5; V gene: TRBV3-1/TRBV3-2; CDR3 protein: ASSQDRRRIGETQY
clone size: -; D gene: TRBD2; J gene: TRBJ2-7; V gene: TRBV6-5; CDR3 protein: ASPQWGGPLHEQY
clone size: -; D gene: TRBD2; J gene: TRBJ2-2; V gene: TRBV7-7; CDR3 protein: ASSASSGQLAGELF